The 20 T cell receptor beta chains below all came from one sample that was sequenced in a study of cytomegalovirus exposure and HLA in healthy donors. Amplification used 60 Vbeta primers and 13 Jbeta primers. Generated by immunoSEQ multiplex PCR, the TCRdb table keeps only in-frame clones and is missing some. The table lists about 160,000 clones, roughly 87% of them singletons, with about 1.6% in the top ten. Material for sequencing was PBMCs. These receptors all stem from a girl aged 10-17 years in good health and CMV-seropositive.

The rearrangement uses TRBV6-5 and TRBJ1-3, with D unclear. The CDR3 totals 16 residues. CDR1 is MNHEY and CDR2 is SVGAGI in the germline V gene. V was shortened by 0 bases and J by 4 bases, with 13 bases between the two germline ends. As DNA, the CDR3 is TGTGCCAGCAGTTACTCGCCCGGACTAAAGGGAAACACCATATATTTT. The encoded protein is CASSYSPGLKGNTIYF.

The chain is built from TRBV7-9 and TRBJ2-1; 9 positions agree with TRBD2. Germline CDR1 SEHNR, CDR2 FQNEAQ (reference sequence). Trimming removed 1 base from V and 8 bases from J; junction bases left unmatched: 12. The CDR3 length is 17 residues. The CDR3 DNA reads as TGTGCCAGCAGCTTAGGTCCCCTTAGCGGGAGTAGCCATGAGCAGTTCTTC. Encoded protein: CASSLGPLSGSSHEQFF. Complete variable domain (other parts from reference TRBV7-9 and TRBJ2-1): DTGVSQNPRHKITKRGQNVTFRCDPISEHNRLYWYRQTLGQGPEFLTYFQNEAQLEKSRLLSDRFSAERPKGSFSTLEIQRTEQGDSAMYLCASSLGPLSGSSHEQFFGPGTRLTVL.

The rearrangement joins TRBV19 to TRBJ1-2; 12 bases are a match to TRBD1. V shed 4 bases and J 7 bases; nucleotides not matched to a gene: 7. CDR3 length: 15 amino acids. The germline CDR1 and CDR2 sequences are LNHDA and SQIVND (reference sequence). The CDR3 coding sequence is TGTGCCAGTAGTACGCCGGGACAGGGGGCGTTTGGCTACACCTTC. Its protein is CASSTPGQGAFGYTF.

The rearrangement uses TRBV2 and TRBJ2-3; no definite D call. Trimming removed 5 bases at V and 5 bases at J, with 20 bases between. The germline gives CDR1 SNHLY, CDR2 FYNNEI. This CDR3 is 16 amino acids long. This CDR3 is CASSPPGSQSGDTQYF. The DNA for the CDR3 is TGTGCCAGCAGTCCTCCCGGGTCCCAGAGTGGAGATACGCAGTATTTT.

The rearrangement joins TRBV13 to TRBJ2-1, with D maybe TRBD2 (5 bases). The CDR3 consists of 18 residues. Per germline, CDR1 PRHDT and CDR2 FYEKMQ (reference sequence). V was shortened by 4 bases and J by 1 base, with 20 bases between the two germline ends. The chain's CDR3 is CASSSAWSRGLSYNEQFF. The CDR3 region has the DNA TGTGCCAGCAGCTCCGCATGGAGTCGCGGGTTGTCCTACAATGAGCAGTTCTTC. The whole variable domain, filled in from reference TRBV13 and TRBJ2-1, reads AAGVIQSPRHLIKEKRETATLKCYPIPRHDTVYWYQQGPGQDPQFLISFYEKMQSDKGSIPDRFSAQQFSDYHSELNMSSLELGDSALYFCASSSAWSRGLSYNEQFFGPGTRLTVL.

The genes are TRBV15 and TRBJ2-7, with D possibly being TRBD1 (5 bases). CDR3 length: 17 amino acids. Germline V gene data show CDR1 as LNHNV and CDR2 as YYDKDF (reference sequence). The V gene lost 0 bases and the J gene lost 4 bases, with 19 bases spanning the gap. In DNA, the CDR3 is TGTGCCACCAGCAGAGATTTCCGCCGGACAAGCTTTTACGAGCAGTACTTC. Its protein product is CATSRDFRRTSFYEQYF.

This clone was observed a few times. The chain is built from TRBV27 and TRBJ2-7, with a possible D match to TRBD2 (5 bases). CDR1 is MNHEY, CDR2 SMNVEV, per germline (reference sequence). The CDR3 has 13 amino acids. V gave up 2 bases and J gave up 5 bases, with 10 bases separating them. The CDR3 loop reads CASSLNAGHEQYF. CDR3 DNA: TGTGCCAGCAGTTTAAACGCGGGCCACGAGCAGTACTTC.

The CDR3 loop reads CASSLVWAGGNTEAFF. Here the CDR3 DNA reads TGTGCCAGCAGTTTGGTCTGGGCTGGTGGGAACACTGAAGCTTTCTTT. The chain carries TRBV28 and TRBJ1-1, with D hard to call. This CDR3 has 16 amino acids. The germline V and J ends were trimmed by 3 bases and 1 base, with 15 bases remaining between them. Germline CDR1 and CDR2: MDHEN and SYDVKM.

The chain recombines TRBV28 with TRBJ2-7, with a possible D match to TRBD2 (5 bases). This CDR3 comprises 16 residues. The V gene's germline CDR1 is MDHEN and CDR2 SYDVKM. Trimming shortened V by 4 bases and J by 5 bases, and 21 bases separated the two germline ends. The CDR3 spells CASSSYTGRRRHEQYF. The CDR3 DNA follows: TGTGCCAGCAGTTCCTACACTGGACGGAGGCGCCACGAGCAGTACTTC. Together with reference TRBV28 and TRBJ2-7, the CDR3 gives the full variable domain: DVKVTQSSRYLVKRTGEKVFLECVQDMDHENMFWYRQDPGLGLRLIYFSYDVKMKEKGDIPEGYSVSREKKERFSLILESASTNQTSMYLCASSSYTGRRRHEQYFGPGTRLTVT.

The rearrangement links TRBV9 to TRBJ1-1, with a tentative D call TRBD1 (5 bases). The ends were cut back, 4 bases at V and 5 bases at J, with 12 bases in the middle. The CDR3 contains 13 residues. Germline assignment: CDR1 SGDLS and CDR2 YYNGEE. CDR3 sequence reads: CASSPPQGTEAFF. The CDR3 DNA follows: TGTGCCAGCAGCCCCCCGCAGGGAACTGAAGCTTTCTTT.

This chain links TRBV30 with TRBJ1-2; 7 nucleotides match TRBD1. Germline V gives CDR1 GTSNPN, CDR2 SVGIG (reference sequence). V shed 7 bases and J 4 bases; nucleotides not matched to a gene: 18. The CDR3 contains 16 residues. CDR3 DNA: TGTGCCTTCTACGGTGGAGGGGGCGCTTATAGCTATGGCTACACCTTC. This gives the protein CAFYGGGGAYSYGYTF.

Only one count was recorded for this clone. The chain combines TRBV28 with TRBJ2-7; D is perhaps TRBD2 (5 bases). Trimming stripped 10 bases from V and 5 bases from J, with 12 bases between. The CDR3 contains 11 residues. Per the germline V gene, CDR1 is MDHEN and CDR2 is SYDVKM. CDR3 DNA sequence: TGTGCCATAACGGGGAACGACGAGCAGTACTTC. Encoded protein: CAITGNDEQYF.

This chain uses TRBV6-1 with TRBJ2-1, with TRBD2 identical over 8 bases. CDR1 is MNHNS, CDR2 SASEGT, per germline. This CDR3 comprises 15 residues. V shed 4 bases and J 2 bases; nucleotides not matched to a gene: 4. Here the CDR3 reads CASSALGGAYNEQFF. The CDR3 nucleotides read TGTGCCAGCAGTGCCCTCGGGGGGGCCTACAATGAGCAGTTCTTC.

The chain links TRBV27 to TRBJ1-5, with D possibly being TRBD1 (5 bases). V was trimmed by 6 bases and J by 0 bases, leaving 9 bases between them. Germline assignment: CDR1 MNHEY and CDR2 SMNVEV (reference sequence). This CDR3 region has 14 residues. The CDR3 sequence: CASRLTGSNQPQHF. Written as DNA, the CDR3 is TGTGCCAGCAGATTAACAGGTAGCAATCAGCCCCAGCATTTT.

V is TRBV4-3 and J is TRBJ1-2; D ambiguous. V gave up 0 bases and J gave up 2 bases, with 7 bases separating them. The CDR3 contains 14 residues. Germline CDR1 is LGHNA and CDR2 is YSLEER. The CDR3, as DNA: TGCGCCAGCAGCCAAGAGGCAGTGAACTATGGCTACACCTTC. Protein sequence: CASSQEAVNYGYTF.

The rearrangement uses TRBV5-1 and TRBJ2-1; 11 bases fit TRBD2. The trim removed 4 bases at V and 6 bases at J, leaving 6 bases unmatched. This CDR3 is built from 15 residues. Germline CDR1 and CDR2: SGHRS and YFSETQ. In nucleotides, the CDR3 is TGCGCCAGCAGCGAGACTAGCGGGATCTCCAATGAGCAGTTCTTC. Translating gives CASSETSGISNEQFF.

This rearrangement joins TRBV5-1 to TRBJ2-2; D unclear. V lost 5 bases and J lost 3, with 17 bases in between. Germline loops: CDR1 SGHRS, CDR2 YFSETQ. The CDR3 totals 16 residues. The CDR3 region has the DNA TGCGCCAGCAGGCGCGAGGCATCTTCTGACACCGGGGAGCTGTTTTTT. Its protein is CASRREASSDTGELFF.

The J gene is TRBJ2-7, the V gene TRBV13, with D uncertain. V was shortened by 0 bases and J by 9 bases, with 9 bases between the two germline ends. CDR1 and CDR2 (germline): PRHDT, FYEKMQ (reference sequence). The CDR3 covers 12 residues. The CDR3: CASSLGRVVQYF. Written as DNA, the CDR3 is TGTGCCAGCAGCTTAGGTCGGGTGGTGCAGTACTTC.

The chain couples TRBV19 to TRBJ1-5; 7 bases are shared with TRBD1. This CDR3 is built from 15 residues. Per germline, CDR1 LNHDA and CDR2 SQIVND (reference sequence). The V gene end was trimmed by 3 bases and the J gene end by 3 bases; junction bases not matched to a gene: 5. The CDR3 region has the DNA TGTGCCAGTAGTATGAACAGGGGTTTCAATCAGCCCCAGCATTTT. Encoded protein: CASSMNRGFNQPQHF. Looking up the rest from reference TRBV19 and TRBJ1-5 gives the full variable domain: DGGITQSPKYLFRKEGQNVTLSCEQNLNHDAMYWYRQDPGQGLRLIYYSQIVNDFQKGDIAEGYSVSREKKESFPLTVTSAQKNPTAFYLCASSMNRGFNQPQHFGDGTRLSIL.

This clone was seen only once. This chain uses TRBV7-3 with TRBJ2-5; 7 bases map to TRBD1. Trimming removed 5 bases from V and 0 bases from J; junction bases left unmatched: 6. The CDR3 totals 15 residues. Germline V gene lookup returns CDR1 SGHTA and CDR2 FQGTGA. In DNA form, the CDR3 reads TGTGCCAGCAGCCAAGGCGACAGGGACCAAGAGACCCAGTACTTC. Encoded protein: CASSQGDRDQETQYF.